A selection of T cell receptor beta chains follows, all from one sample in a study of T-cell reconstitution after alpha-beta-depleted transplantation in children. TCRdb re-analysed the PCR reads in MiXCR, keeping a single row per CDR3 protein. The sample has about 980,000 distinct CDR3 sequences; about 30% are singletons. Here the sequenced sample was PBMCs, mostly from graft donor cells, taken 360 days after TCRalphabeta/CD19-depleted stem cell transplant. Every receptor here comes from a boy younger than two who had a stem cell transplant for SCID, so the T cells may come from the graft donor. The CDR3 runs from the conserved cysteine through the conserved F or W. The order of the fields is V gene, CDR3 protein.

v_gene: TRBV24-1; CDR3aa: CATSDLVASNLSGYGYTF
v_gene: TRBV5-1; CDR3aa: CASRGGWTSGNQETQYF
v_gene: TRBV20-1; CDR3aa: CSARTGGFSGANVLTF
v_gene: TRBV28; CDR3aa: CASTPRGTGTGTEAFF
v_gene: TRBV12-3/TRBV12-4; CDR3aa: CASSLRRRDEAFF
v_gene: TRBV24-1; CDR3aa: CATSDTTSPGNEQFF
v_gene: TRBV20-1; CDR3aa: CRGQGSYNEQFF
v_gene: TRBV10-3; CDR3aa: CAIRGPGGNDNEQFF
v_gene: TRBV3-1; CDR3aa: CASSRRGRQGSHGELFF
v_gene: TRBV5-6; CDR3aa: CASSARARLTGTRAFYEQYF
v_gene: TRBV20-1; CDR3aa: CSAGVGETQYF
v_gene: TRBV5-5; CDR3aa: CASSLAARTNTEAFF
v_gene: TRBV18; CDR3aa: CASSPTQRETQYF
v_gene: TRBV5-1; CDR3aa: CASSLTEPPYEQYF
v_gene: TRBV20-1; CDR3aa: CSVGGVGSNQPQHF
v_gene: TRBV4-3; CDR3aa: CASSQDLSRGSYEQYF
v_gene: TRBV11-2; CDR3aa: CASSYRQGAETQYF
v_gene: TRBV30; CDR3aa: CARMDRGHPEAFF
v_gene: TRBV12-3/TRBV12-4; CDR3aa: CASSLYTRGYGTDTQYF
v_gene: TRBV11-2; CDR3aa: CASGEGSRLETQYF
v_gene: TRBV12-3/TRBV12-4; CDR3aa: CASSSQTGGQQYF
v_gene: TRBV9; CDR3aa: CASSVFPGQSYEQYF
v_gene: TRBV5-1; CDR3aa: CASSLGQGSPYEQYF
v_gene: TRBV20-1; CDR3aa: CSARKGLDEQFF